Given below is one TCR beta chain in context. Its target is not known. Authors' methods: Filtering of immunoSEQ junctional sequences could not match full-length read filtering. Some clones are missing from TCRdb's copy, which holds only in-frame ones; the method was immunoSEQ multiplex PCR. The D gene and trimming were derived from the DNA, and the V and J assignments and clone size from that table. Here the sample spans 2,500,000 or so clones, approximately 93% being singletons. The data were taken from a study of shared clonotypes between healthy human individuals. Whole-study findings and limits: Memory subsets generally showed smaller estimated richness than naive subsets did. Rarefaction demonstrated incomplete sorted-subset sequencing despite large depth.

Trimming shortened V by 2 bases and J by 3 bases, and 10 bases separated the two germline ends. This CDR3 has 14 amino acids. Germline values: CDR1 MNHEY, CDR2 SVGAGI. The sequence was obtained from a man in his late teens or twenties in good health. Some clones in this sample may be carry-over from other donors' samples. This chain joins TRBV6-5 and TRBJ2-5; either TRBD1 or TRBD2 may supply D (5 bases each). The sequencing sample was made of naive CD4+ T cells from PBMCs. The subset here: CD45RA+ positively selected. The CDR3 is CASSYRGPEETQYF. As DNA, the CDR3 is TGTGCCAGCAGTTACCGGGGACCTGAAGAGACCCAGTACTTC.